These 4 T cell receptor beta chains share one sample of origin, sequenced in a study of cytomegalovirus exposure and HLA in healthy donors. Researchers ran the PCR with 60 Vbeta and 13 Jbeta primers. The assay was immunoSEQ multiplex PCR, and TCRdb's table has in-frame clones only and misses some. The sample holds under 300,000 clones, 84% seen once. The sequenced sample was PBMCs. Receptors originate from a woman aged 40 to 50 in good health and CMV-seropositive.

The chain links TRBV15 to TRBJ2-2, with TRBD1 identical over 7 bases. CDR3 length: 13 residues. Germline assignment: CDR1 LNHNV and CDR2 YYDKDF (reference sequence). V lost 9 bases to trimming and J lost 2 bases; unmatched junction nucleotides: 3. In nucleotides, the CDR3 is TGTGCCACGGGGACAGCAAACACCGGGGAGCTGTTTTTT. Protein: CATGTANTGELFF.

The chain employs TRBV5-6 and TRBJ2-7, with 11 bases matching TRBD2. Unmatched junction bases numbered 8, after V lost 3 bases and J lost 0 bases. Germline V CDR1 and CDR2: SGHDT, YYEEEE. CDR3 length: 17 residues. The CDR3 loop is CASSWRLAGRISYEQYF. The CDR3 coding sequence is TGTGCCAGCAGCTGGCGACTAGCGGGACGAATCTCCTACGAGCAGTACTTC.

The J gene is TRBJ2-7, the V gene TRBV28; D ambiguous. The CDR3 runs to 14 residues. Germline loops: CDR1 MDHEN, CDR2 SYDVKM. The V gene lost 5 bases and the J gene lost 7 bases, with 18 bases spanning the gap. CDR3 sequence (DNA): TGTGCCAGCAGTCCCCTTTCCCTCGTTGAGGAGCAGTACTTC. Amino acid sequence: CASSPLSLVEEQYF.

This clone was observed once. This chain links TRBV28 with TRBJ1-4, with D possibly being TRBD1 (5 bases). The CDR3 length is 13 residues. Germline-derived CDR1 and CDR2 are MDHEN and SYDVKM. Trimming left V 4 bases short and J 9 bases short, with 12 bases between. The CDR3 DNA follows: TGTGCCAGCAGTTCTGGACAAATGCAAAAACTGTTTTTT. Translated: CASSSGQMQKLFF.